A selection of T cell receptor beta chains follows, all from one sample in a study of pediatric ulcerative colitis. Repertoires were generated with immunoSEQ multiplex PCR, while TCRdb's copy carries only in-frame clones and drops some. The sample has approximately 18,000 clones; around 74% are singletons. Source material: gut tissue. The origin of the receptors is a boy younger than 18 with moderate ulcerative colitis. The CDR3 runs from the conserved cysteine through the conserved F or W. A D gene is named only where the DNA matches it firmly. Not all rows give a size; the values are once, few, many and, for expanded clones, a class.

TRBJ2-1 TRBD2 - TRBV10-2 CASRWTSAAYNEQFF TGCGCCAGCAGGTGGACTAGCGCTGCCTACAATGAGCAGTTCTTC
TRBJ2-1 TRBD2 - TRBV4-2 CASSPRASGGSHNEQFF TGTGCCAGCAGCCCCCGAGCGAGCGGGGGGTCACACAATGAGCAGTTCTTC
TRBJ1-3 - once TRBV27 CASSLNSVSTGNTIYF TGTGCCAGCAGTTTAAACAGCGTCTCAACTGGAAACACCATATATTTT
TRBJ2-2 - - TRBV7-9 CASSLAGVRGRTNTGELFF TGTGCCAGCAGCTTAGCGGGGGTCAGGGGAAGAACGAACACCGGGGAGCTGTTTTTT
TRBJ2-7 TRBD2 - TRBV4-1 CASSQLGLAGEKQYF TGCGCCAGCAGCCAACTCGGGCTAGCGGGGGAGAAGCAGTACTTC
TRBJ1-4 - - TRBV27 CASSLSIATGRGEKLFF TGTGCCAGCAGTTTATCGATTGCGACAGGTCGAGGGGAAAAACTGTTTTTT
TRBJ2-2 - - TRBV5-1 CASSLSRGTGTGELFF TGCGCCAGCAGCTTGTCGCGCGGTACGGGCACCGGGGAGCTGTTTTTT
TRBJ1-2 TRBD1 - TRBV27 CASRYRGSMASGYTF TGTGCCAGCCGTTACAGGGGATCTATGGCCAGCGGCTACACCTTC
TRBJ1-6 - few TRBV5-1 CASSLTSGSSNSPLHF TGCGCCAGCAGCTTGACGTCGGGGTCCAGTAATTCACCCCTCCACTTT
TRBJ1-1 - - TRBV6-4 CASQLHSPNTEAFF TGTGCCAGCCAACTTCATTCGCCGAACACTGAAGCTTTCTTT
TRBJ1-2 TRBD1 - TRBV7-9 CASSSQGLGYGYTF TGTGCCAGCAGCTCACAGGGGCTTGGCTATGGCTACACCTTC
TRBJ2-7 TRBD2 - TRBV19 CASSEAGGFSYEQYF TGTGCCAGTAGTGAAGCGGGGGGCTTCTCCTACGAGCAGTACTTC
TRBJ1-1 - - TRBV9 CASSAGWGGRTEAFF TGTGCCAGCAGCGCCGGCTGGGGGGGACGAACTGAAGCTTTCTTT
TRBJ2-2 - - TRBV19 CASTGRWNTGELFF TGTGCCAGCACAGGGCGTTGGAACACCGGGGAGCTGTTTTTT
TRBJ2-1 - - TRBV27 CASSPLDGATLEQFF TGTGCCAGCAGTCCGCTAGATGGGGCGACGCTTGAGCAGTTCTTC
TRBJ2-7 TRBD2 - TRBV6-5 CASSRTSESSYEQYF TGTGCCAGCAGTCGCACTAGCGAAAGCTCCTACGAGCAGTACTTC
TRBJ2-3 - - TRBV4-2 CASSASGGDSDTQYF TGTGCCAGCAGTGCATCCGGCGGGGACTCAGATACGCAGTATTTT
TRBJ2-3 - - TRBV11-2 CASSLARGGITHTQYF TGTGCCAGCAGCTTAGCCAGGGGTGGAATCACACATACGCAGTATTTT
TRBJ2-5 - once TRBV6-5 CASSYQPRTSGTQYF TGTGCCAGCAGTTATCAGCCGCGGACTTCCGGGACCCAGTACTTC
TRBJ2-1 - - TRBV2 CASSEQGQRSYNEQFF TGTGCCAGCAGTGAACAAGGACAGCGCTCCTACAATGAGCAGTTCTTC
TRBJ1-4 - - TRBV19 CASSMSYPNEKLFF TGTGCCAGTAGTATGAGTTACCCCAATGAAAAACTGTTTTTT
TRBJ2-3 TRBD1 once TRBV28 CASSKDRETQYF TGTGCCAGCAGTAAAGACAGGGAAACGCAGTATTTT
TRBJ1-3 TRBD1 - TRBV4-1 CASSQDAAHRGGNTIYF TGCGCCAGCAGCCAAGATGCCGCTCACAGGGGTGGAAACACCATATATTTT
TRBJ2-7 TRBD1 - TRBV28 CASSTGGPYEQYF TGTGCCAGCAGCACAGGGGGTCCCTACGAGCAGTACTTC
TRBJ1-2 - - TRBV2 CASSEELAGYGYTF TGTGCCAGCAGTGAAGAGTTGGCAGGCTATGGCTACACCTTC
TRBJ1-5 - - TRBV7-9 CASSSSMGLYSNQPQHF TGTGCCAGCAGCTCCTCGATGGGGCTTTATAGCAATCAGCCCCAGCATTTT
TRBJ1-4 - - TRBV15 CATELGTNEKLFF TGTGCCACCGAACTAGGAACTAATGAAAAACTGTTTTTT
TRBJ2-7 - - TRBV7-7 CASSPGVSYEQYF TGTGCCAGCAGCCCCGGCGTATCCTACGAGCAGTACTTC
TRBJ1-2 - - TRBV25-1 CASSEFEQGFRGYTF TGTGCCAGCAGTGAATTTGAGCAGGGTTTCCGAGGCTACACCTTC
TRBJ2-1 - - TRBV29-1 CSAGLNNEQFF TGCAGCGCCGGACTAAACAATGAGCAGTTCTTC
TRBJ1-6 - - TRBV5-1 CASREAGDNSPLHF TGCGCCAGCAGGGAGGCTGGGGATAATTCACCCCTCCACTTT
TRBJ2-3 - - TRBV5-1 CASKPLGGADSADTQYF TGCGCCAGCAAACCTCTTGGGGGTGCCGACTCCGCAGATACGCAGTATTTT
TRBJ2-5 TRBD1 once TRBV7-9 CASRKGAWETQYF TGTGCCAGCAGAAAGGGGGCCTGGGAGACCCAGTACTTC
TRBJ2-7 - medium-sized TRBV19 CASNKQGQDEQYF TGTGCCAGTAATAAACAGGGTCAAGACGAGCAGTACTTC
TRBJ1-6 - - TRBV5-4 CASSLEGRNSPLHF TGTGCCAGCAGCTTAGAGGGCCGTAATTCACCCCTCCACTTT
TRBJ1-4 - few TRBV7-6 CASSRQVIREKLFF TGTGCCAGCAGCCGACAGGTCATACGGGAAAAACTGTTTTTT
TRBJ2-1 - - TRBV19 CASSSWDAGSYNEQFF TGTGCCAGTAGTTCATGGGACGCTGGCTCCTACAATGAGCAGTTCTTC
TRBJ2-5 TRBD2 few TRBV18 CASSRPSSGTMETQYF TGTGCCAGCTCTCGGCCATCTAGCGGGACGATGGAGACCCAGTACTTC
TRBJ2-7 TRBD1 - TRBV11-3 CASSPGTGLRYEQYF TGTGCCAGCAGCCCTGGGACAGGGCTACGCTACGAGCAGTACTTC
TRBJ2-2 TRBD1 - TRBV5-1 CASSLGTGGIRTGELFF TGCGCCAGCAGCTTGGGGACAGGGGGCATTCGGACCGGGGAGCTGTTTTTT
TRBJ2-5 - few TRBV5-1 CASSFQGSQETQYF TGCGCCAGCAGCTTCCAAGGGAGCCAAGAGACCCAGTACTTC
TRBJ1-5 - - TRBV7-2 CASSKRGGNQPQHF TGTGCCAGCAGCAAAAGGGGGGGTAATCAGCCCCAGCATTTT
TRBJ2-2 - once TRBV29-1 CSVERDTGELFF TGCAGCGTTGAAAGAGACACCGGGGAGCTGTTTTTT
TRBJ2-1 - - TRBV7-9 CASSLSRDTVNEQFF TGTGCCAGCAGCTTAAGCCGGGACACCGTCAATGAGCAGTTCTTC